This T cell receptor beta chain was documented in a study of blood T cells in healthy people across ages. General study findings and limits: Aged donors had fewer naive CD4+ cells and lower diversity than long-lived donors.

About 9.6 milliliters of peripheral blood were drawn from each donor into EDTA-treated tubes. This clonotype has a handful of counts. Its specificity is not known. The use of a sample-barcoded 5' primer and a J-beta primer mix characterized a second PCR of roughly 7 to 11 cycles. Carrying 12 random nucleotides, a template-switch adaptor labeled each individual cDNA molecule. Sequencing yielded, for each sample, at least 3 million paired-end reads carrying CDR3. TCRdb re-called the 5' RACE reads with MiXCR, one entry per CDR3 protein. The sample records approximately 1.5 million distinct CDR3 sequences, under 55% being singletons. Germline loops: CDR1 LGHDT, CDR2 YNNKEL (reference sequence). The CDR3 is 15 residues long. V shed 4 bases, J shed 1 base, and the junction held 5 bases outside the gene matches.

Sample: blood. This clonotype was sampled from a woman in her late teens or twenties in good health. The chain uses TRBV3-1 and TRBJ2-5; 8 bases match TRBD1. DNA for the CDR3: TGTGCCAGCAGCCCGGGACAGGATTTCCAAGAGACCCAGTACTTC. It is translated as CASSPGQDFQETQYF.